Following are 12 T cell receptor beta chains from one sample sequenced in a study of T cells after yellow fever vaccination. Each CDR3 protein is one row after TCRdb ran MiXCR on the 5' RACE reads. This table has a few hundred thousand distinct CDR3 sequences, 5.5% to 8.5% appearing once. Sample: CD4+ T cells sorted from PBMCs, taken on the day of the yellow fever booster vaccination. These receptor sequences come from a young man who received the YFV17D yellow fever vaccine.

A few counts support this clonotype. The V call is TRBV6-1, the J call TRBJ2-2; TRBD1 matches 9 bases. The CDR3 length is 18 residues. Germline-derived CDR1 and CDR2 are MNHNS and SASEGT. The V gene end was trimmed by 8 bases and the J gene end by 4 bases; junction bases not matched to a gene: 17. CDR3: CASSPKGQGFSSTGELFF. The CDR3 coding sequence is TGTGCCAGCTCTCCGAAGGGACAGGGATTTTCAAGCACCGGGGAGCTGTTTTTT.

For the CDR3, the DNA is TGCGCCAGCACGCACAGCCGGCCAACGAACACCGGGGAGCTGTTTTTT. Its translation is CASTHSRPTNTGELFF. The chain employs TRBV5-1 and TRBJ2-2; D is undetermined. Trimming shortened V by 6 bases and J by 0 bases, and 15 bases separated the two germline ends. This CDR3 has 16 amino acids. CDR1 is SGHRS and CDR2 is YFSETQ in the germline V gene. The full variable domain, its missing parts supplied by reference TRBV5-1 and TRBJ2-2, is KAGVTQTPRYLIKTRGQQVTLSCSPISGHRSVSWYQQTPGQGLQFLFEYFSETQRNKGNFPGRFSGRQFSNSRSEMNVSTLELGDSALYLCASTHSRPTNTGELFFGEGSRLTVL.

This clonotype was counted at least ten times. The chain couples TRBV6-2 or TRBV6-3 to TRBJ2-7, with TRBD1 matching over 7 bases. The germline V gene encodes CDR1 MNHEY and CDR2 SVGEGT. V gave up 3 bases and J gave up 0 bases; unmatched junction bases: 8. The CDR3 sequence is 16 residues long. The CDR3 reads CASSYRPGQFSYEQYF. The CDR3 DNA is TGTGCCAGCAGTTATCGGCCGGGACAGTTCTCCTACGAGCAGTACTTC.

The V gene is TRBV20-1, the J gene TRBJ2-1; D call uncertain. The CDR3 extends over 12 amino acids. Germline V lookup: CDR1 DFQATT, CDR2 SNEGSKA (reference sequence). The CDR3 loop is CGWAVGYNEQFF. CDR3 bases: TGCGGGTGGGCCGTGGGCTACAATGAGCAGTTCTTC.

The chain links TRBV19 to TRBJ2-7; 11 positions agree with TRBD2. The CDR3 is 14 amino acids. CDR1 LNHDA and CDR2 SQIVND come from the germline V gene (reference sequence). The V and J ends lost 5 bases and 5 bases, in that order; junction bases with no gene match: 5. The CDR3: CASSLAGGPHEQYF. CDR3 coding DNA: TGTGCCAGTAGTTTAGCGGGAGGGCCCCACGAGCAGTACTTC.

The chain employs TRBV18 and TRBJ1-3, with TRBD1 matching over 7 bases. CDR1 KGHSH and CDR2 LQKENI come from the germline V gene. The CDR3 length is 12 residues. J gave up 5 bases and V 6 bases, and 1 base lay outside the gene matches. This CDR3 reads CASSGQRNTIYF. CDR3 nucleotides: TGTGCCAGCTCGGGACAGCGAAACACCATATATTTT.

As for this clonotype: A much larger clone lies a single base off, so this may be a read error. The CDR3 spells CGSSTGLAGGHEQFF. CDR3 DNA sequence: TGCGGCAGCAGCACGGGACTAGCGGGAGGACATGAGCAGTTCTTC. The chain recombines TRBV5-1 with TRBJ2-1, with 15 bases matching TRBD2. Germline assignment: CDR1 SGHRS and CDR2 YFSETQ. The CDR3 runs to 15 residues. Filled out from reference TRBV5-1 and TRBJ2-1, the complete variable domain reads KAGVTQTPRYLIKTRGQQVTLSCSPISGHRSVSWYQQTPGQGLQFLFEYFSETQRNKGNFPGRFSGRQFSNSRSEMNVSTLELGDSALYLCGSSTGLAGGHEQFFGPGTRLTVL.

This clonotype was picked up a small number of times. The CDR3 reads CASSVEGRTSYNEQFF. CDR3 in DNA: TGTGCCAGCAGCGTAGAAGGCAGGACCTCCTACAATGAGCAGTTCTTC. The chain uses TRBV9 and TRBJ2-1; D is unclear. Germline values: CDR1 SGDLS, CDR2 YYNGEE. CDR3 size: 16 residues. With 0 bases removed from V and 0 bases from J, the gap between germline ends came to 10 bases.

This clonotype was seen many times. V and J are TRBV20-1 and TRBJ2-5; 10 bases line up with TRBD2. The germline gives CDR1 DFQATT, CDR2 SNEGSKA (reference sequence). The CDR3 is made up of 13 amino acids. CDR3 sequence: CGGTSDLQETQYF. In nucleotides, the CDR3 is TGCGGGGGGACTAGCGATCTTCAAGAGACCCAGTACTTC.

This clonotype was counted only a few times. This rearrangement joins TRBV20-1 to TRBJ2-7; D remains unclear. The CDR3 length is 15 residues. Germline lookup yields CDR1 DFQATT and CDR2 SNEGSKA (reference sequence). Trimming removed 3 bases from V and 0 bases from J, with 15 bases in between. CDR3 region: CSARRPSTTSYEQYF. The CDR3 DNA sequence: TGCAGTGCTAGGCGGCCCTCGACGACCTCCTACGAGCAGTACTTC.

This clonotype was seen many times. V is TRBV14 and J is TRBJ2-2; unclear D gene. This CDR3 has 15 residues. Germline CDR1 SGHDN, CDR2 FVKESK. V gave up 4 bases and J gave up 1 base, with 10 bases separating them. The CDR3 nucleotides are TGTGCCAGCAGCCGAGTAAAAGGGAACACCGGGGAGCTGTTTTTT. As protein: CASSRVKGNTGELFF.

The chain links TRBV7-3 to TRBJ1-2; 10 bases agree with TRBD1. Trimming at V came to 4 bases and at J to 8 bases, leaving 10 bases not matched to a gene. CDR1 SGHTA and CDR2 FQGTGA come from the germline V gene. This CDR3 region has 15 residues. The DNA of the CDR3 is TGTGCCAGCAGCTCGCAGACAGGGGGCCTAGAGGGCTACACCTTC. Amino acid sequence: CASSSQTGGLEGYTF.